The clone carrying this TCR beta chain occurred a few times. Antigen specificity is unknown. The entirety of the isolated RNA underwent reverse transcription, so expressed TCRB transcripts were sequenced. Sequenced naive, central memory and regulatory T cell samples produced an average of roughly 3.5 million reads. Sequencing used immunoSEQ multiplex PCR; TCRdb keeps in-frame clones, though not all of them. The sample gives approximately 250,000 clones, 16% of which show up once; about 0.092% is in the top ten. This specimen belongs to a study of beta chain features in type 1 diabetes. Regarding the study as a whole: Shortening of TCRB CDR3s, moderate but significant, appeared in all four CD4+ subsets of Type 1 diabetes patients.

CDR1 and CDR2 from the germline V gene are SQVTM and ANQGSEA. V was cut by 4 bases and J by 0 bases, with 9 bases left in between. The CDR3 has 13 residues. What was sequenced was naive CD4+ T cells from blood. This TCR derives from a young man with type 1 diabetes. The gene calls are TRBV29-1 and TRBJ1-1, with no clear D. CDR3 region: CSVVKVMNTEAFF. DNA of the CDR3: TGCAGCGTTGTGAAGGTCATGAACACTGAAGCTTTCTTT.